This T cell receptor beta chain originates from a study of blood T cell repertoires in COVID-19. The assay was immunoSEQ multiplex PCR, and TCRdb's table has in-frame clones only and misses some. The table lists 190,000 or so clones, roughly nine tenths of them singletons, with approximately 6.7% in the top ten. J lost 11 bases, V lost 5 bases, and 11 bases had no gene match. The CDR3 has 14 amino acids. Germline V gene data show CDR1 as KGHSH and CDR2 as LQKENI. The rearrangement links TRBV18 to TRBJ1-5; 8 positions match TRBD1. The source of this sequence is a man aged 35-49 years with acute or convalescent COVID-19. The specimen was peripheral blood. This CDR3 is CASSGGQGAQAQHF. The CDR3 DNA sequence: TGTGCCAGCTCAGGTGGACAGGGAGCCCAAGCCCAGCATTTT.